This TCR beta chain is from a study of neoadjuvant anti-PD-1 for oral cavity cancer (dated by TCRdb to the early 2020s). For the study in its entirety: Before curative-intent surgical resection, most patients were given three to four biweekly doses of nivolumab at 3 mg/kg. The parent correlative cohort had more than 10 patients and a response rate of 33%. Patients who did not progress were given a fourth nivolumab dose at about day 43 and had definitive surgical resection on days 50-56. Under RECIST 1.1, patients with complete response, partial response or stable disease were classed as responders, and patients with progression were classed as non-responders.

As regards this clone: The antigen this receptor binds is unknown. No per-base quality is available; no much larger clone lies one base away.

The sample's time point, from its label and the paper: after neoadjuvant nivolumab, at surgical resection. None of the patients had received prior systemic or radiation treatment, and all were newly diagnosed with stage II-IVA oral cavity squamous cell carcinoma. The cohort was composed of patients with HPV-negative, locally advanced oral cavity squamous cell carcinoma. Peripheral blood mononuclear cells were analyzed directly and were not maintained or expanded in culture. Samples came from a longitudinal correlative study of a single-arm phase II trial of neoadjuvant nivolumab in oral cavity squamous cell carcinoma. Subject-matched pre- and post-treatment PBMCs and tumors from three responders and three non-responders were subjected to genomic DNA-based TCRbeta sequencing. Peripheral blood mononuclear cells were collected before nivolumab treatment and again after treatment, at the time of surgery. The Maxwell RSC DNA from Cells kit was used to isolate genomic DNA from PBMCs.

Results and caveats for the whole study, not just this receptor: Only a few patients per response group were included in the TCR analyses, and larger cohorts for validation were called for by the authors. After neoadjuvant nivolumab, non-responders showed significantly higher T cell clonality (Gini index) in PBMCs than responders did. Higher pretreatment blood Treg/Th17 ratios correlated with both higher pretreatment blood TCRbeta clonality and lower post-treatment tumor TCRbeta clonality.

PBMC libraries used mostly approximately 480 ng of input genomic DNA for deep sequencing, with six replicates per sample. The immunoSEQ hsTCRbeta kit was used to prepare TCRbeta libraries, following the manufacturer's instructions. An Illumina NovaSeq 6000 S4 flow cell was used to sequence the final libraries, which had first been combined to 3 nM. As for the original processing: The immunoSEQ Analyzer handled quality control and preprocessing of the raw data. The analysis was limited to productive rearrangements, and each clonotype was defined by a unique CDR3 amino acid sequence. Using the R package tcR, the researchers computed the Gini-Simpson index as their estimate of repertoire clonality. Gini indices were compared with Student's t test, and associations with tumor size change were assessed by Pearson correlation. The table comes from immuneACCESS by way of TCRdb, which keeps in-frame sequences with V and J called. Part of the clones is missing from these tables; in studies checked, under half for an unresolved V gene and the rest for unknown reasons. From that table come the V and J calls and clone size; the DNA was used to work out D and trimming. This sample comprises around 13,000 clones, 65% to 85% of them detected only once. The ten largest clones capture about 2.8% of the sample.

The CDR3 spans 11 residues, from the cysteine through the phenylalanine. The retained sequence is limited to the CDR3, 33 bases, with the frame set at the first base. CDR1 GTSNPN and CDR2 SVGIG were looked up in the germline V gene (reference sequence). V is shortened by 3 bases, J by 10 bases, and the region joining them spans 12 bases. The chain is made from TRBV30 and TRBJ1-2; the D gene lacks a confident call. This receptor was taken from a person between 40 and 85 years old with oral cavity squamous cell carcinoma. The sequencing here drew on PBMCs, taken after nivolumab (anti-PD-1) treatment. The CDR3 in this case is CAWSWSNDYTF. The nucleotide sequence is given as TGTGCCTGGAGCTGGTCGAATGACTACACCTTC.